This T cell receptor beta chain was recovered during a study of T cell responses to AZD1222 COVID-19 vaccine. TCRdb's table, derived via immunoSEQ multiplex PCR, lists solely in-frame clones and lacks some. Of approximately 150,000 clones in the sample, approximately 90% were seen once. The CDR3 runs 17 residues. J lost 7 bases, V lost 0 bases, and 14 bases had no gene match. Germline V gene lookup returns CDR1 GTSNPN and CDR2 SVGIG (reference sequence). General study points: Two doses of AZD1222 preceded a rise in Spike-specific TCR breadth and depth.

Remarks on this clone: Its antigen is undetermined.

The sequence was obtained from an adult in good health. V and J are TRBV30 and TRBJ1-4, with TRBD1 matching over 7 bases. The specimen was peripheral blood, collected on day 0 of AZD1222 vaccination. Here the CDR3 DNA reads TGTGCCTGGAGTGTAGTGGGACAGAGGGGTAATCGTGAAAAACTGTTTTTT. Residues: CAWSVVGQRGNREKLFF.